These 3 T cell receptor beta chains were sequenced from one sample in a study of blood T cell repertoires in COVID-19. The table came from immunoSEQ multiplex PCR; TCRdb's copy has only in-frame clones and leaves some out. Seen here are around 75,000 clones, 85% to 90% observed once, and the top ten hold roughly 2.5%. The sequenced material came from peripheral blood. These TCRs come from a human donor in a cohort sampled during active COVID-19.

In nucleotides, the CDR3 is TGTGCCAGCAGCAAATGGGGACAGGGAGATCAGCCCCAGCATTTT. Encoded protein: CASSKWGQGDQPQHF. The genes are TRBV21-1 and TRBJ1-5; TRBD1, the table's D call, lacks a check against the DNA. TRBV21-1 constitutes a pseudogene. This CDR3 is 15 amino acids long.

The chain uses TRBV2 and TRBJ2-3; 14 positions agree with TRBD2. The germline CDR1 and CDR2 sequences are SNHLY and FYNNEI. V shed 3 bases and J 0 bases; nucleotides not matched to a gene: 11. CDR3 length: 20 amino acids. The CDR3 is CASSDLGLAGGWESTDTQYF. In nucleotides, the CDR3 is TGTGCCAGCAGTGACCTTGGACTAGCGGGGGGATGGGAGAGCACAGATACGCAGTATTTT. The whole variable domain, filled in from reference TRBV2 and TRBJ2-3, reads EPEVTQTPSHQVTQMGQEVILRCVPISNHLYFYWYRQILGQKVEFLVSFYNNEISEKSEIFDDQFSVERPDGSNFTLKIRSTKLEDSAMYFCASSDLGLAGGWESTDTQYFGPGTRLTVL.

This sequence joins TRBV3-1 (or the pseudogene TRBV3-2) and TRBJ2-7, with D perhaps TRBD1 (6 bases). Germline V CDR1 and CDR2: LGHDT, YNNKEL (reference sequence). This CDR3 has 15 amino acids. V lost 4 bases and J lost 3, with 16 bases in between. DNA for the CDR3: TGTGCCAGCAGCCCCAGGACAGACCTCCTCTACGAGCAGTACTTC. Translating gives CASSPRTDLLYEQYF.